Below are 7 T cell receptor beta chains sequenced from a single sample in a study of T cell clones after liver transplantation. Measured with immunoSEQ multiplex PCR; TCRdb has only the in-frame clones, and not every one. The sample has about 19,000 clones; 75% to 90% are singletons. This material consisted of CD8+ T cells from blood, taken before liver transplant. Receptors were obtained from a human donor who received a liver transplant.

CDR3 sequence: CASSPGQGGYEQYF. The CDR3 DNA reads as TGTGCCAGCAGCCCCGGACAGGGAGGGTACGAGCAGTACTTC. J is TRBJ2-7 and V is TRBV2; TRBD1 might be the D (8 bases). Trimming removed 6 bases from V and 4 bases from J, with 16 bases in between. The CDR3 contains 14 residues. Per germline, CDR1 SNHLY and CDR2 FYNNEI.

The CDR3 protein is CASSPPEGRDSYEQYF. In DNA, the CDR3 is TGTGCCAGCAGCCCACCTGAAGGACGGGACTCCTACGAGCAGTACTTC. J is TRBJ2-7 and V is TRBV11-2, with D tentatively TRBD2 (5 bases). V was trimmed by 5 bases and J by 0 bases, leaving 17 bases between them. The CDR3 contains 16 residues. Germline CDR1 SGHAT, CDR2 FQNNGV. Complete variable domain (other parts from reference TRBV11-2 and TRBJ2-7): EAGVAQSPRYKIIEKRQSVAFWCNPISGHATLYWYQQILGQGPKLLIQFQNNGVVDDSQLPKDRFSAERLKGVDSTLKIQPAKLEDSAVYLCASSPPEGRDSYEQYFGPGTRLTVT.

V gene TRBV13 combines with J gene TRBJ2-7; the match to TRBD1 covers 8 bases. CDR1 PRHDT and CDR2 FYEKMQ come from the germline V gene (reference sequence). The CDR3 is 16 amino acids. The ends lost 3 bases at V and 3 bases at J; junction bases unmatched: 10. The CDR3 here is CASSLGTGNGVYEQYF. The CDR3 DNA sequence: TGTGCCAGCAGCTTGGGGACAGGCAACGGGGTCTACGAGCAGTACTTC.

The CDR3 DNA is TGTGCCAGCAAACCTGGGGACTATCAGCCCCAGCATTTT. Amino acid sequence: CASKPGDYQPQHF. This chain joins TRBV7-8 and TRBJ1-5, with D perhaps TRBD1 (5 bases). The CDR3 spans 13 residues. Germline lookup yields CDR1 SGHVS and CDR2 FQNEAQ. Trimming stripped 7 bases from V and 5 bases from J, with 12 bases between.

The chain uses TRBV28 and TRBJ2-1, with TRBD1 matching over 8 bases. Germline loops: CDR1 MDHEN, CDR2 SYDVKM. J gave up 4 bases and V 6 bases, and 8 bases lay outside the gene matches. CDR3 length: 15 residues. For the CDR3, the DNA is TGTGCCAGCAGGACAGGGGCGATCGCTTACAATGAGCAGTTCTTC. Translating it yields CASRTGAIAYNEQFF.

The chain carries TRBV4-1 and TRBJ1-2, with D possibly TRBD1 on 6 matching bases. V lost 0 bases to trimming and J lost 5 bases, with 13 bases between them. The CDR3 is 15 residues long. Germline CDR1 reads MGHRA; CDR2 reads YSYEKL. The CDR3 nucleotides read TGCGCCAGCAGCCAAGAACCAGGACAGACATATGGCTACACCTTC. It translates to CASSQEPGQTYGYTF.

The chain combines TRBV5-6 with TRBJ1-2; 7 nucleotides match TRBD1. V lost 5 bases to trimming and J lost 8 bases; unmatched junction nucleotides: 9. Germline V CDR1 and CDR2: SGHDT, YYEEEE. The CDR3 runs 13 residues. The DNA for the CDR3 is TGTGCCAGCAGACCTACAGGGGTCGGGGGCTACACCTTC. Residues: CASRPTGVGGYTF. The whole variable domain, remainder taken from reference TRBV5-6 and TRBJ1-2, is DAGVTQSPTHLIKTRGQQVTLRCSPKSGHDTVSWYQQALGQGPQFIFQYYEEEERQRGNFPDRFSGHQFPNYSSELNVNALLLGDSALYLCASRPTGVGGYTFGSGTRLTVV.